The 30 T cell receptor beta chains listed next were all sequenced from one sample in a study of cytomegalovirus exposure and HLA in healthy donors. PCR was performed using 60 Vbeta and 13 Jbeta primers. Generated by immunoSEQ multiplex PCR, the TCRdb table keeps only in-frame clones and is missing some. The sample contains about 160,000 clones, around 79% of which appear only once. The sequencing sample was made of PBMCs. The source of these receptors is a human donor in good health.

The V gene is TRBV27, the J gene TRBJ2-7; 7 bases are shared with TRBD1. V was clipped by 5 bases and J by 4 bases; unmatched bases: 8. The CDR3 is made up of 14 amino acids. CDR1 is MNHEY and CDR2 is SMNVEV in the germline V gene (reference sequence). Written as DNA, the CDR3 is TGTGCCAGCAGTGTCGGGACAGTCCAATACGAGCAGTACTTC. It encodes CASSVGTVQYEQYF.

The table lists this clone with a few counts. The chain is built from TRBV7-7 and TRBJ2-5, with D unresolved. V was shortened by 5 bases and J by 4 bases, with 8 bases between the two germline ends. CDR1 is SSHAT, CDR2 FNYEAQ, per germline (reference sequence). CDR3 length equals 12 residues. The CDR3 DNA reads TGTGCCAGCAGCCCCGGGTCAGAGACCCAGTACTTC. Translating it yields CASSPGSETQYF. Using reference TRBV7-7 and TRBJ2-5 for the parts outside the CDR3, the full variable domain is GAGVSQSPRYKVTKRGQDVTLRCDPISSHATLYWYQQALGQGPEFLTYFNYEAQPDKSGLPSDRFSAERPEGSISTLTIQRTEQRDSAMYRCASSPGSETQYFGPGTRLLVL.

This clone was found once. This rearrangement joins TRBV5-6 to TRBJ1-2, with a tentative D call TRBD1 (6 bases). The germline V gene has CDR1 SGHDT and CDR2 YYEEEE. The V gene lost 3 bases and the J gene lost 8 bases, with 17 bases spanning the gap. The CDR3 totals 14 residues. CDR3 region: CASSSSGQGWGYTF. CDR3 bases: TGTGCCAGCAGCTCCTCGGGACAAGGATGGGGCTACACCTTC. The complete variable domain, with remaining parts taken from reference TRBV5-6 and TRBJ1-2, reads DAGVTQSPTHLIKTRGQQVTLRCSPKSGHDTVSWYQQALGQGPQFIFQYYEEEERQRGNFPDRFSGHQFPNYSSELNVNALLLGDSALYLCASSSSGQGWGYTFGSGTRLTVV.

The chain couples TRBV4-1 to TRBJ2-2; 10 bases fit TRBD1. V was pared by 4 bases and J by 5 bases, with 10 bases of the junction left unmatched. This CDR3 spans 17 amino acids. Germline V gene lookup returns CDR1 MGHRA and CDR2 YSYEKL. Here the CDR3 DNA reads TGCGCCAGCAGCCCCGATCCAGGACAGGGGGTGACCGGGGAGCTGTTTTTT. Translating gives CASSPDPGQGVTGELFF.

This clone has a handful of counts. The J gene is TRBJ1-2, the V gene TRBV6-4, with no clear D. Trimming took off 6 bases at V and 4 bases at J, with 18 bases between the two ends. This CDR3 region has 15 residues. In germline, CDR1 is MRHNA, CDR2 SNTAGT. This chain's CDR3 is CASSVGPGDSYGYTF. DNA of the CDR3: TGTGCCAGCAGCGTCGGTCCCGGAGACTCCTATGGCTACACCTTC.

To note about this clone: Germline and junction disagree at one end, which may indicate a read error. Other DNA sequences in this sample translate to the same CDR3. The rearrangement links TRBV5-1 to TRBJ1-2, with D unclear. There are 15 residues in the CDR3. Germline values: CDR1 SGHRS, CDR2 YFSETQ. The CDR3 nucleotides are TGCGCCAGCAGCTTGGGCGGGAGGGAGGACTATGGCTATACCTTC. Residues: CASSLGGREDYGYTF.

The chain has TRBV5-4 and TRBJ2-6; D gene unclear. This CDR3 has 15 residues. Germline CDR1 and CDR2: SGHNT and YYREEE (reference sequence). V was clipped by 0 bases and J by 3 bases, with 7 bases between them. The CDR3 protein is CASSLDSFGANVLTF. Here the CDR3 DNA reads TGTGCCAGCAGCTTGGATTCCTTTGGGGCCAACGTCCTGACTTTC. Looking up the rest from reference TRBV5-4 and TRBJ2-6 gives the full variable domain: ETGVTQSPTHLIKTRGQQVTLRCSSQSGHNTVSWYQQALGQGPQFIFQYYREEENGRGNFPPRFSGLQFPNYSSELNVNALELDDSALYLCASSLDSFGANVLTFGAGSRLTVL.

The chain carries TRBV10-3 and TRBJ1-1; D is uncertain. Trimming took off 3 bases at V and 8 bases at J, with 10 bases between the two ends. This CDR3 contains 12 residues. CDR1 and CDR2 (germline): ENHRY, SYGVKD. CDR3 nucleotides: TGTGCCATCAGTGATGGAGAGTGGGAAGCTTTCTTT. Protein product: CAISDGEWEAFF.

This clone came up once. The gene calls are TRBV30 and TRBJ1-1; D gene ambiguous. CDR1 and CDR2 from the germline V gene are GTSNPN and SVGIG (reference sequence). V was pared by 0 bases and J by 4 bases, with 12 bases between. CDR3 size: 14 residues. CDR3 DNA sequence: TGTGCCTGGAGTGTGTCTTATGAGGGCACTGAAGCTTTCTTT. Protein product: CAWSVSYEGTEAFF.

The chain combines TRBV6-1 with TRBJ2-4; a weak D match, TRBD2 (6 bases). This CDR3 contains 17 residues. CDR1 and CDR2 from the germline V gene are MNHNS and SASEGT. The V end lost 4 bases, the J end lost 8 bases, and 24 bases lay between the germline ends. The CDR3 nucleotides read TGTGCCAGCAGTGCCACCACTTCGGGACTCCTGGGGGACATTCAGTACTTC. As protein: CASSATTSGLLGDIQYF.

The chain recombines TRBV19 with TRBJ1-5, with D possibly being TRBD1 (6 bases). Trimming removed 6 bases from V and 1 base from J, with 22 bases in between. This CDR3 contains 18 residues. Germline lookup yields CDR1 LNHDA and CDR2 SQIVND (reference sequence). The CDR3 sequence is CASSPSEGGPGSNQPQHF. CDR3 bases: TGTGCCAGTAGCCCCAGCGAGGGGGGGCCCGGGAGCAATCAGCCCCAGCATTTT.

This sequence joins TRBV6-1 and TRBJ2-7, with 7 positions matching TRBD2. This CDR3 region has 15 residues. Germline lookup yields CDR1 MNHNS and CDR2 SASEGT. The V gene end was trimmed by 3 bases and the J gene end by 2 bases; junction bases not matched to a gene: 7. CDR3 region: CASSESWGGTYEQYF. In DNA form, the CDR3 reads TGTGCCAGCAGTGAGTCTTGGGGGGGAACCTACGAGCAGTACTTC.

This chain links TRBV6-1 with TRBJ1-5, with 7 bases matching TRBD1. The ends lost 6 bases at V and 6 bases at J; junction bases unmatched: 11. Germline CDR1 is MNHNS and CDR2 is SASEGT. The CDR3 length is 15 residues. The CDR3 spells CASSIDRVSTQPQHF. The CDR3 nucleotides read TGTGCCAGCAGCATCGACAGGGTCAGTACTCAGCCCCAGCATTTT.

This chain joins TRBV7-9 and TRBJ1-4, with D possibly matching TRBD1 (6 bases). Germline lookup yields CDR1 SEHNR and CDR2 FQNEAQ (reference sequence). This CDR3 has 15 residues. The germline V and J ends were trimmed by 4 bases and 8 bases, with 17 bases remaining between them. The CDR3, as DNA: TGTGCCAGCAGCTATTTGAGGGGGATGGAGGAAAAACTGTTTTTT. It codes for CASSYLRGMEEKLFF.

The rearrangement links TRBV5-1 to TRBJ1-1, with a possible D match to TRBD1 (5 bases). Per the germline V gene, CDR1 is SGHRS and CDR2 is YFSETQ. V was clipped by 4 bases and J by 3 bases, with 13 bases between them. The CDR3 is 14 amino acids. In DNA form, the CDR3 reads TGCGCCAGCAGCCCTAACCCGGGGGACACTGAAGCTTTCTTT. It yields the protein CASSPNPGDTEAFF.

This CDR3 is CASSGSTRGIEKTQYF. In nucleotides, the CDR3 is TGTGCCAGCAGCGGAAGTACGAGGGGGATAGAGAAGACCCAGTACTTC. The chain employs TRBV21-1 and TRBJ2-5; no check of the table's D call, TRBD1, against the DNA was made. TRBV21-1 is given as a pseudogene. This CDR3 contains 16 residues.

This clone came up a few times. The CDR3 loop reads CASSLNGAGILEQFF. The CDR3 DNA is TGTGCCAGCAGTTTGAACGGTGCAGGGATTCTTGAGCAGTTCTTC. V gene TRBV27 combines with J gene TRBJ2-1, with a weak D call TRBD1 (5 bases). The germline V and J ends were trimmed by 3 bases and 9 bases, with 18 bases remaining between them. This CDR3 has 15 amino acids. CDR1 MNHEY and CDR2 SMNVEV come from the germline V gene (reference sequence).

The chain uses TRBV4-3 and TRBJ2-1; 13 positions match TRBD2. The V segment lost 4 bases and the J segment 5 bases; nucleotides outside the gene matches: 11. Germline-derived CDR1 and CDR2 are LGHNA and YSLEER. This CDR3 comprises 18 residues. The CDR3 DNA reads TGCGCCAGCAGCCGGTACTCGACTAGCGGGAGGCCCAACAATGAGCAGTTCTTC. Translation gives CASSRYSTSGRPNNEQFF.

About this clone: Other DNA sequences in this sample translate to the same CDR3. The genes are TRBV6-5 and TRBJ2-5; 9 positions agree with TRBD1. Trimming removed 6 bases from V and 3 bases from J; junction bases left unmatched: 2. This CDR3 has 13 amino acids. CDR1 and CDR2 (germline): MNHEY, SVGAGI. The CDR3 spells CASSRDREETQYF. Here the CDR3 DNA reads TGTGCCAGCAGCCGGGACAGGGAAGAGACCCAGTACTTC.

The CDR3 DNA sequence: TGTGCTAGTGGTTTGTTATTTGCCGGGGGTGAGGGAAGCGGCTACACCTTC. Translated, it gives CASGLLFAGGEGSGYTF. This chain links TRBV12-5 with TRBJ1-2; D possibly corresponds to TRBD1 (5 bases). The CDR3 is 17 amino acids. V lost 2 bases and J 8 bases, leaving 24 bases between the germline ends. Germline V gives CDR1 LGHNT, CDR2 FRNRAP.

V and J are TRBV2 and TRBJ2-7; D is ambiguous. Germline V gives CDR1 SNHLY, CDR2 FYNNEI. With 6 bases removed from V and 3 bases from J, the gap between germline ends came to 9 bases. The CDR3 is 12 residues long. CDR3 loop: CASRASYYEQYF. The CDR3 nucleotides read TGTGCCAGCAGAGCATCCTACTACGAGCAGTACTTC.

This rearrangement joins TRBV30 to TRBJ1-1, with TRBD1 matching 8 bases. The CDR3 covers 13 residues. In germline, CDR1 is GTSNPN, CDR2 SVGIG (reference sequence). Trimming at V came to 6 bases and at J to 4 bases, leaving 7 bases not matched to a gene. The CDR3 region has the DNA TGTGCCTGTATCCTCGGACAGGGCACTGAAGCTTTCTTT. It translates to CACILGQGTEAFF.

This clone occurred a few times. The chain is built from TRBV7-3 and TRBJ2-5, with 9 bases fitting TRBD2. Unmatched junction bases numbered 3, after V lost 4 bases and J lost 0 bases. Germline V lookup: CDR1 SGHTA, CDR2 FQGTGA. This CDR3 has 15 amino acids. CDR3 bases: TGTGCCAGCAGCTCTAGCGGGACGTACCAAGAGACCCAGTACTTC. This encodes CASSSSGTYQETQYF. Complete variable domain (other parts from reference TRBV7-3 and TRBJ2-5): GAGVSQTPSNKVTEKGKYVELRCDPISGHTALYWYRQSLGQGPEFLIYFQGTGAADDSGLPNDRFFAVRPEGSVSTLKIQRTERGDSAVYLCASSSSGTYQETQYFGPGTRLLVL.

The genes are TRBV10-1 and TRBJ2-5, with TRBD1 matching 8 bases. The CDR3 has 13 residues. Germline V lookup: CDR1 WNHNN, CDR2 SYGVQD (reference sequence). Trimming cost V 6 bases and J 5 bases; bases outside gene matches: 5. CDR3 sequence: CASSRGRRETQYF. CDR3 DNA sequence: TGCGCCAGCAGCAGGGGGCGGAGGGAGACCCAGTACTTC.

CDR3: CASSLRTSGVETQYF. For the CDR3, the DNA is TGTGCCAGCAGCTTACGGACTAGCGGGGTTGAGACCCAGTACTTC. V is TRBV7-2 and J is TRBJ2-5, with 12 bases that match TRBD2. The J segment lost 5 bases and the V segment lost 2 bases, leaving 3 bases of the junction unmatched. Germline loops: CDR1 SGHTA, CDR2 FQGNSA. This CDR3 has 15 residues.

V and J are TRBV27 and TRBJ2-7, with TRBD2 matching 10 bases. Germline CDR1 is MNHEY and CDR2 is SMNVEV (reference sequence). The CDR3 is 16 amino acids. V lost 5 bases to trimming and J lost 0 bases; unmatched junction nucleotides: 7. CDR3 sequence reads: CASSPQTSGSSYEQYF. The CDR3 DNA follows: TGTGCCAGCAGTCCCCAGACTAGCGGGTCCTCCTACGAGCAGTACTTC.

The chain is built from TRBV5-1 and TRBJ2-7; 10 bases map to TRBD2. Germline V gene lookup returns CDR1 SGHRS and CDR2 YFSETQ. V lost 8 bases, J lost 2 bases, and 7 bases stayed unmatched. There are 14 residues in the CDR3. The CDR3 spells CASRTSGGPYEQYF. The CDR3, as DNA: TGCGCCAGTAGGACTAGCGGCGGTCCCTACGAGCAGTACTTC.

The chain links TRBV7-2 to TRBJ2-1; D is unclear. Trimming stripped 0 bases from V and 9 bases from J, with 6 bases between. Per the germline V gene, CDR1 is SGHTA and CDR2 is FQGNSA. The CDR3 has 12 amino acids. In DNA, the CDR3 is TGTGCCAGCAGCTTAGCAGCTGGTGAGCAGTTCTTC. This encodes CASSLAAGEQFF. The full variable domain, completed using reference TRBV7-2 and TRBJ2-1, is GAGVSQSPSNKVTEKGKDVELRCDPISGHTALYWYRQSLGQGLEFLIYFQGNSAPDKSGLPSDRFSAERTGGSVSTLTIQRTQQEDSAVYLCASSLAAGEQFFGPGTRLTVL.

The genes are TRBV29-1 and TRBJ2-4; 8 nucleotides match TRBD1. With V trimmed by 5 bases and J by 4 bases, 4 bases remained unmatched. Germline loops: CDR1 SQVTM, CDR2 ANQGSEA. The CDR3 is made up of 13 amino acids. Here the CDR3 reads CSVRGQGKNIQYF. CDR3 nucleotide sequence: TGCAGCGTTCGCGGACAGGGAAAAAACATTCAGTACTTC. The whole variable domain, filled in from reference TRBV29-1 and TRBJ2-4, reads SAVISQKPSRDICQRGTSLTIQCQVDSQVTMMFWYRQQPGQSLTLIATANQGSEATYESGFVIDKFPISRPNLTFSTLTVSNMSPEDSSIYLCSVRGQGKNIQYFGAGTRLSVL.

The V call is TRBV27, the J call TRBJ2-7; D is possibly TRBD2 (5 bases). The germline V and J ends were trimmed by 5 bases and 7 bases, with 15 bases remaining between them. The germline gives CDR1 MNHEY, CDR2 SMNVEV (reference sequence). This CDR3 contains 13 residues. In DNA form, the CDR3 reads TGTGCCAGCAGTACCGGGATCTATCGAGAGCAGTACTTC. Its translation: CASSTGIYREQYF.